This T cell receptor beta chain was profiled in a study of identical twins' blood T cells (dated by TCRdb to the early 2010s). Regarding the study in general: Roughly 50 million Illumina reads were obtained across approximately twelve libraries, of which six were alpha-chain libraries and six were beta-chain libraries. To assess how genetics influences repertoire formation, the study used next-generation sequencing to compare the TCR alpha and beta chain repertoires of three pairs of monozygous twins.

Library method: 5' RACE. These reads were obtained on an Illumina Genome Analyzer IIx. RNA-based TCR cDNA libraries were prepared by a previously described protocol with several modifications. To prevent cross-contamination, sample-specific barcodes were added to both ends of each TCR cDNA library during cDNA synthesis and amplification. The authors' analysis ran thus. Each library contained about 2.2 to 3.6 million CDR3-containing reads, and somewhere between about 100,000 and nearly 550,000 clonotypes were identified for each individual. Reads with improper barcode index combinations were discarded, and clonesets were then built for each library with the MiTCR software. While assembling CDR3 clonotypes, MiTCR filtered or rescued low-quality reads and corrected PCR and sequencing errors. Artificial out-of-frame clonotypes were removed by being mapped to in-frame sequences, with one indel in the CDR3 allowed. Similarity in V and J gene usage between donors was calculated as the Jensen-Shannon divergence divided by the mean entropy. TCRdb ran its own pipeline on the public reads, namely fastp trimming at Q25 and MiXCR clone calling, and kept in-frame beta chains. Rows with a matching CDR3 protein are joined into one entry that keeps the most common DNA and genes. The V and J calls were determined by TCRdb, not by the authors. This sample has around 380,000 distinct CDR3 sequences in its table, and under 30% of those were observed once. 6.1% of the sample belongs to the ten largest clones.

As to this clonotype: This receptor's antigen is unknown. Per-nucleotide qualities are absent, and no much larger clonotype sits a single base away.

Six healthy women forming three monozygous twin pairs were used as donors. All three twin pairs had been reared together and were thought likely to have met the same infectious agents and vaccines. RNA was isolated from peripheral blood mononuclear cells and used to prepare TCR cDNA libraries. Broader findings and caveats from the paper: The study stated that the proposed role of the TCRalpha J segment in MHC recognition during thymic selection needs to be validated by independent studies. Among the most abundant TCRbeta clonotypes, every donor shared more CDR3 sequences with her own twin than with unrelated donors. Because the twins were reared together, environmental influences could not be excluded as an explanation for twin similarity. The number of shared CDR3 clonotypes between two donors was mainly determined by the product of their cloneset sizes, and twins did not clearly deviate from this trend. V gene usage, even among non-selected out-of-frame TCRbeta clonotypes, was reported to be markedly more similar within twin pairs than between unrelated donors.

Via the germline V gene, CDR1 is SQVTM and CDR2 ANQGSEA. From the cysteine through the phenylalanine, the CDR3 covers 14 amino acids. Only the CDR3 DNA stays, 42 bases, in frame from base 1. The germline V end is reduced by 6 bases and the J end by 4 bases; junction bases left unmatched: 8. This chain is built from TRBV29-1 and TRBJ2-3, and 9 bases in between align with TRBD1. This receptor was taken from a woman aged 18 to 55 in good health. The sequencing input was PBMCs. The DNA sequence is TGCAGCGTAGCAACAGGGGGCTGGTCAGATACGCAGTATTTT. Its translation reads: CSVATGGWSDTQYF.